This is a list of T cell receptor beta chains from one sample in a study of blood T cell repertoires in COVID-19. TCRdb's copy holds only in-frame clones and misses some; the assay was immunoSEQ multiplex PCR. Of about 260,000 clones in the sample, 88% were seen once. The sample comprised peripheral blood. These TCRs come from a human donor in a cohort sampled during active COVID-19. CDR3s include the opening cysteine and the closing phenylalanine or tryptophan. The D gene is left open where the match is weak. Clone sizes are given selectively: once, few, many, or a class where the clone is expanded.

length	V	size	J	D	DNA	CDR3
13	TRBV7-9	-	TRBJ2-1	-	TGTGCCAGCAGCACGACCCTAGGTAATGAGCAGTTCTTC	CASSTTLGNEQFF
16	TRBV24-1	-	TRBJ2-1	-	TGTGCCACCAGTGATTGGGACACGGAGCCCTACAATGAGCAGTTCTTC	CATSDWDTEPYNEQFF
17	TRBV5-6	-	TRBJ1-5	-	TGTGCCAGCAGCCCCGGACCATCGGGGGATGGGAATCAGCCCCAGCATTTT	CASSPGPSGDGNQPQHF
17	TRBV7-8	once	TRBJ2-7	TRBD2	TGTGCCAGCAGCTTAGAAGCCCTATTAGCGGGAGGTTCCGAGCAGTACTTC	CASSLEALLAGGSEQYF
16	TRBV19	once	TRBJ2-7	TRBD2	TGTGCCAGTAGTATAGTGGGAGAAGCGGGAGGAACCGAGCAGTACTTC	CASSIVGEAGGTEQYF
13	TRBV6-6	-	TRBJ2-7	-	TGTGCCAGCAGTTACGGGGGCTCGGGATCTTGGTACTTC	CASSYGGSGSWYF
17	TRBV4-3	-	TRBJ2-5	TRBD2	TGCGCCAGCAGCCAAGGGACTAGCGGGGGTCCCCAAGAGACCCAGTACTTC	CASSQGTSGGPQETQYF
11	TRBV6-1	-	TRBJ2-7	-	TGTGCCAGCAGTGAACGCTACGAGCAGTACTTC	CASSERYEQYF
16	TRBV5-1	-	TRBJ2-3	TRBD2	TGCGCCAGCAGCTCCGGACTAGCGAGAGGCACAGATACGCAGTATTTT	CASSSGLARGTDTQYF
15	TRBV28	-	TRBJ2-1	TRBD1	TGTGCCAGCAGTTTACCCACGACAGGGGCCAATGAGCAGTTCTTC	CASSLPTTGANEQFF
14	TRBV6-2/TRBV6-3	-	TRBJ1-1	-	TGTGCCAGCAGTTATAATACAGAAAACACTGAAGCTTTCTTT	CASSYNTENTEAFF
15	TRBV9	-	TRBJ2-3	TRBD2	TGTGCCAGCAGGAGTCTAGCGGGGCTCACAGATACGCAGTATTTT	CASRSLAGLTDTQYF
16	TRBV28	-	TRBJ2-7	TRBD1	TGTGCCAGCAAAAGGACAGGGGCCGTGGTCCTCTACGAGCAGTACTTC	CASKRTGAVVLYEQYF
14	TRBV19	-	TRBJ2-3	-	TGTGCCAGTAGTTCAAGAGCGAGCACAGATACGCAGTATTTT	CASSSRASTDTQYF
15	TRBV6-5	-	TRBJ1-2	-	TGTGCCAGCAGTTACTTTCCCGGGACTGAATATGGCTACACCTTC	CASSYFPGTEYGYTF
15	TRBV9	-	TRBJ1-1	-	TGTGCCAGCAGCGCGACCGCTGGGCTCGGCACTGAAGCTTTCTTT	CASSATAGLGTEAFF
14	TRBV5-6	once	TRBJ2-1	-	TGTGCCAGCAGCAGAGTGGGGGGTCGGAGTGAGCAGTTCTTC	CASSRVGGRSEQFF
15	TRBV4-3	-	TRBJ1-2	TRBD1	TGCGCCAGCAGCCAAGCGCTACAGGGGACTTATGGCTACACCTTC	CASSQALQGTYGYTF
15	TRBV6-6	-	TRBJ1-1	TRBD1	TGTGCCAGCAGTTACCTTCGGGACAGGGGTACTGAAGCTTTCTTT	CASSYLRDRGTEAFF
13	TRBV11-2	-	TRBJ1-1	-	TGTGCCAGCAGCCCAAGCTCGGACACTGAAGCTTTCTTT	CASSPSSDTEAFF
16	TRBV4-2	-	TRBJ2-4	TRBD1	TGTGCCAGCAGCCTAGAGGGACAGGTGGCCAAAAACATTCAGTACTTC	CASSLEGQVAKNIQYF
12	TRBV6-5	few	TRBJ1-2	TRBD1	TGTGCCAGCAGTTGGACAGGGATAGGCTACACCTTC	CASSWTGIGYTF